This is a list of T cell receptor beta chains from one sample in a study of blood T cell repertoires in COVID-19. This table comes from immunoSEQ multiplex PCR, and its TCRdb copy is limited to in-frame clones, with some not included. The repertoire has some 170,000 clones, more than 80% of them found once; the top ten carry approximately 10%. The sequenced sample was peripheral blood. The receptors come from a woman between 35 and 50 years old with COVID-19, enrolled during active disease. Each CDR3 is given with its conserved first and last residue. The order of the fields is J gene, V gene, D gene, clone size, CDR3 protein, CDR3 DNA. A D gene is named only where the DNA matches it firmly. Rows may omit the clone size; those that give it use once, few, many or a size class.

j_gene: TRBJ1-3; v_gene: TRBV28; d_gene: .; abundance: .; CDR3aa: CASSAPTGSSGNTIYF; CDR3nt: TGTGCCAGCAGTGCCCCGACAGGATCGTCTGGAAACACCATATATTTT
j_gene: TRBJ2-2; v_gene: TRBV3-1/TRBV3-2; d_gene: .; abundance: few; CDR3aa: CASSRRTTNTGELFF; CDR3nt: TGTGCCAGCAGCCGTCGGACTACGAACACCGGGGAGCTGTTTTTT
j_gene: TRBJ2-2; v_gene: TRBV3-1/TRBV3-2; d_gene: TRBD1; abundance: many; CDR3aa: CASSKGQGRAGELFF; CDR3nt: TGTGCCAGCAGCAAAGGACAGGGTCGCGCCGGGGAGCTGTTTTTT
j_gene: TRBJ2-5; v_gene: TRBV7-8; d_gene: TRBD1; abundance: .; CDR3aa: CASSLGRGRLGQETQYF; CDR3nt: TGTGCCAGCAGCTTAGGAAGGGGGCGATTAGGGCAAGAGACCCAGTACTTC
j_gene: TRBJ1-2; v_gene: TRBV5-6; d_gene: .; abundance: .; CDR3aa: CASSFLQGLNYGYTF; CDR3nt: TGTGCCAGCAGCTTTCTCCAGGGCCTTAACTATGGCTACACCTTC
j_gene: TRBJ1-1; v_gene: TRBV11-2; d_gene: TRBD1; abundance: few; CDR3aa: CASSLTPGTAMNTEAFF; CDR3nt: TGTGCCAGCAGCCTAACCCCCGGGACAGCTATGAACACTGAAGCTTTCTTT
j_gene: TRBJ2-1; v_gene: TRBV9; d_gene: TRBD2; abundance: .; CDR3aa: CASSGAGVKNEQFF; CDR3nt: TGTGCCAGCAGCGGAGCGGGAGTAAAAAATGAGCAGTTCTTC
j_gene: TRBJ1-2; v_gene: TRBV7-9; d_gene: .; abundance: once; CDR3aa: CASSLTGDPVYGYTF; CDR3nt: TGTGCCAGCAGCTTAACAGGTGACCCTGTATATGGCTACACCTTC
j_gene: TRBJ2-1; v_gene: TRBV5-1; d_gene: TRBD2; abundance: .; CDR3aa: CASSVRGGSGMTGNEQFF; CDR3nt: TGCGCCAGCAGCGTAAGGGGGGGTAGCGGGATGACGGGCAATGAGCAGTTCTTC
j_gene: TRBJ2-1; v_gene: TRBV7-3; d_gene: TRBD2; abundance: .; CDR3aa: CASSKGLATTNEQFF; CDR3nt: TGTGCCAGCAGCAAAGGACTAGCGACAACCAATGAGCAGTTCTTC
j_gene: TRBJ2-1; v_gene: TRBV5-4; d_gene: .; abundance: once; CDR3aa: CASSLGSYNEQFF; CDR3nt: TGTGCCAGCAGCCTCGGGAGTTACAATGAGCAGTTCTTC
j_gene: TRBJ2-7; v_gene: TRBV5-1; d_gene: TRBD2; abundance: .; CDR3aa: CASRGEGGGSLEEQYF; CDR3nt: TGCGCCAGCAGGGGGGAGGGTGGCGGGAGCCTCGAGGAGCAGTACTTC
j_gene: TRBJ2-3; v_gene: TRBV7-2; d_gene: TRBD2; abundance: .; CDR3aa: CASSLSGRALDTQYF; CDR3nt: TGTGCCAGCAGCTTAAGCGGGAGGGCCCTGGATACGCAGTATTTT
j_gene: TRBJ2-7; v_gene: TRBV11-2; d_gene: .; abundance: .; CDR3aa: CASRGTYEQYF; CDR3nt: TGTGCCAGCAGGGGCACCTACGAGCAGTACTTC
j_gene: TRBJ2-1; v_gene: TRBV29-1; d_gene: TRBD2; abundance: .; CDR3aa: CSVENGLAGYNEQFF; CDR3nt: TGCAGCGTTGAAAATGGACTAGCGGGCTACAATGAGCAGTTCTTC
j_gene: TRBJ1-3; v_gene: TRBV6-5; d_gene: .; abundance: .; CDR3aa: CASRDDSYGNTIYF; CDR3nt: TGTGCCAGCAGGGACGACAGTTATGGAAACACCATATATTTT
j_gene: TRBJ2-1; v_gene: TRBV5-3; d_gene: TRBD2; abundance: .; CDR3aa: CARSLNQGLTGAGPYNEQFF; CDR3nt: TGTGCCAGAAGCTTGAATCAGGGTTTAACGGGAGCGGGGCCATACAATGAGCAGTTCTTC
j_gene: TRBJ1-3; v_gene: TRBV7-2; d_gene: TRBD1; abundance: .; CDR3aa: CASSLAGPGQGNTIYF; CDR3nt: TGTGCCAGCAGCTTAGCAGGTCCGGGACAGGGAAACACCATATATTTT
j_gene: TRBJ1-4; v_gene: TRBV15; d_gene: .; abundance: .; CDR3aa: CATSTKQGLPNEKLFF; CDR3nt: TGTGCCACCAGCACCAAACAGGGTTTACCTAATGAAAAACTGTTTTTT
j_gene: TRBJ2-1; v_gene: TRBV15; d_gene: .; abundance: .; CDR3aa: CATSRDSVRGREQFF; CDR3nt: TGTGCCACCAGCAGAGATAGTGTACGGGGTCGTGAGCAGTTCTTC
j_gene: TRBJ1-2; v_gene: TRBV28; d_gene: .; abundance: .; CDR3aa: CASSPLGGGSYGYTF; CDR3nt: TGTGCCAGCAGTCCCCTGGGTGGGGGGTCGTATGGCTACACCTTC
j_gene: TRBJ2-7; v_gene: TRBV6-2/TRBV6-3; d_gene: .; abundance: .; CDR3aa: CASSPPLLRGGEQYF; CDR3nt: TGTGCCAGCAGTCCCCCCCTATTAAGGGGTGGCGAGCAGTACTTC
j_gene: TRBJ1-4; v_gene: TRBV6-5; d_gene: .; abundance: .; CDR3aa: CASSYSGSTTDEKLFF; CDR3nt: TGTGCCAGCAGTTACTCAGGGAGCACTACGGATGAAAAACTGTTTTTT
j_gene: TRBJ2-7; v_gene: TRBV6-1; d_gene: TRBD2; abundance: .; CDR3aa: CASSEALPGTIYEQYF; CDR3nt: TGTGCCAGCAGTGAAGCCCTTCCCGGGACTATCTACGAGCAGTACTTC
j_gene: TRBJ2-7; v_gene: TRBV19; d_gene: TRBD1; abundance: .; CDR3aa: CASSTGIYEQYF; CDR3nt: TGTGCCAGTTCGACAGGGATATACGAGCAGTACTTC
j_gene: TRBJ2-6; v_gene: TRBV6-5; d_gene: .; abundance: .; CDR3aa: CASILGHGGANVLTF; CDR3nt: TGTGCCAGCATCCTAGGACACGGTGGGGCCAACGTCCTGACTTTC
j_gene: TRBJ2-3; v_gene: TRBV24-1; d_gene: TRBD1; abundance: .; CDR3aa: CAPGVQGGTDTQYF; CDR3nt: TGTGCCCCAGGCGTACAGGGGGGCACAGATACGCAGTATTTT
j_gene: TRBJ2-3; v_gene: TRBV13; d_gene: TRBD1; abundance: .; CDR3aa: CASSMAGTGGAGTDTQYF; CDR3nt: TGTGCCAGCAGCATGGCCGGGACAGGGGGCGCTGGCACAGATACGCAGTATTTT
j_gene: TRBJ2-6; v_gene: TRBV2; d_gene: TRBD1; abundance: .; CDR3aa: CASSMGQGRGANVLTF; CDR3nt: TGTGCCAGCAGTATGGGACAGGGGAGAGGGGCCAACGTCCTGACTTTC
j_gene: TRBJ1-4; v_gene: TRBV28; d_gene: .; abundance: .; CDR3aa: CASSWRLDNEKLFF; CDR3nt: TGTGCCAGCAGTTGGAGGTTAGATAATGAAAAACTGTTTTTT
j_gene: TRBJ2-5; v_gene: TRBV11-2; d_gene: TRBD2; abundance: few; CDR3aa: CASSPTTGLAGGQQETQYF; CDR3nt: TGTGCCAGCAGCCCCACTACGGGACTAGCGGGGGGGCAGCAAGAGACCCAGTACTTC
j_gene: TRBJ2-6; v_gene: TRBV24-1; d_gene: .; abundance: .; CDR3aa: CATGQGTAGANVLTF; CDR3nt: TGTGCCACCGGGCAGGGAACGGCTGGGGCCAACGTCCTGACTTTC
j_gene: TRBJ2-2; v_gene: TRBV28; d_gene: TRBD2; abundance: .; CDR3aa: CASSALAGVGTGELFF; CDR3nt: TGTGCCAGCAGCGCCCTAGCGGGAGTGGGTACCGGGGAGCTGTTTTTT
j_gene: TRBJ1-1; v_gene: TRBV6-5; d_gene: .; abundance: .; CDR3aa: CASRRDFRTEAFF; CDR3nt: TGTGCCAGCAGACGAGACTTTCGCACTGAAGCTTTCTTT
j_gene: TRBJ2-1; v_gene: TRBV28; d_gene: TRBD2; abundance: .; CDR3aa: CASSPGLAGVREAYNEQFF; CDR3nt: TGTGCCAGCAGTCCGGGACTAGCGGGAGTTAGGGAAGCCTACAATGAGCAGTTCTTC
j_gene: TRBJ2-7; v_gene: TRBV28; d_gene: .; abundance: few; CDR3aa: CASDGGATYEQYF; CDR3nt: TGTGCCAGCGATGGAGGAGCGACCTACGAGCAGTACTTC
j_gene: TRBJ2-7; v_gene: TRBV29-1; d_gene: .; abundance: .; CDR3aa: CSVGTSLGYYEQYF; CDR3nt: TGCAGCGTCGGTACTAGTCTGGGGTACTACGAGCAGTACTTC
j_gene: TRBJ1-4; v_gene: TRBV19; d_gene: TRBD1; abundance: .; CDR3aa: CASSMKGQRGEKLFF; CDR3nt: TGTGCCAGTAGTATGAAGGGACAGCGAGGAGAAAAACTGTTTTTT